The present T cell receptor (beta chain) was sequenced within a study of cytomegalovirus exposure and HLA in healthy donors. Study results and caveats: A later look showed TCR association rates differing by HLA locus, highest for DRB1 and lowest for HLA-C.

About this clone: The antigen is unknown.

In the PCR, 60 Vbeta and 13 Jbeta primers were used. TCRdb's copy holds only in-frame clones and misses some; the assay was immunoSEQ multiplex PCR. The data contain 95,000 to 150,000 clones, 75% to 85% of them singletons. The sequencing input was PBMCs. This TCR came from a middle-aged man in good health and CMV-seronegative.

The CDR3 DNA reads TGCGCCAGCAGCTTGGCTTTAGACAGGGGAAAGTATGGCTACACCTTC. Protein: CASSLALDRGKYGYTF. V gene TRBV5-1 combines with J gene TRBJ1-2; 8 positions agree with TRBD1. The CDR3 consists of 16 residues. J lost 5 bases, V lost 0 bases, and 9 bases had no gene match. Germline CDR1 is SGHRS and CDR2 is YFSETQ.